Shown below are 2 T cell receptor beta chains from a single sample sequenced in a study of T cell changes during pregnancy in multiple sclerosis. Only in-frame clones appear in the TCRdb table, and some are missing; sequencing was by immunoSEQ multiplex PCR. The sample has some 20,000 clones; 75% to 90% are singletons. Source: CD8+ T cells from peripheral blood mononuclear cells, taken after pregnancy. The receptor source for this set is a female donor in good health, enrolled as a control in a pregnancy study.

Turning to this clone: Within the sample, other DNA sequences also encode this same CDR3. The chain employs TRBV7-8 and TRBJ1-5; D not certain. The V gene lost 2 bases and the J gene lost 1 base, with 9 bases spanning the gap. Germline V gene lookup returns CDR1 SGHVS and CDR2 FQNEAQ. The CDR3 is 15 residues long. The CDR3 here is CASSLWGESNQPQHF. The DNA for the CDR3 is TGTGCCAGCAGCTTATGGGGAGAGAGCAATCAGCCCCAGCATTTT.

The V and J genes are TRBV7-3 and TRBJ2-7; weak D call: TRBD2 (5 bases). This CDR3 comprises 13 residues. The V end lost 0 bases, the J end lost 5 bases, and 8 bases lay between the germline ends. Germline CDR1 and CDR2: SGHTA and FQGTGA. CDR3 sequence reads: CASSLTSGNEQYF. The CDR3 DNA follows: TGTGCCAGCAGCTTAACATCGGGGAACGAGCAGTACTTC.